The 30 T cell receptor beta chains given below trace back to one sample, sequenced in a study of T cells in Graves' hyperthyroidism and ophthalmopathy. From RNA transcripts, TCR beta CDR3 regions were amplified. Initially, a first-round RT-PCR of the TCR CDR3 employed the HTBI primer set. From the multiplex PCR reads, TCRdb called clonotypes with MiXCR, one entry per CDR3 protein. This sample has around 300,000 distinct CDR3 sequences, with around 15% found just once. Material: blood. All receptors come from a woman between 40 and 50 years old with Graves' ophthalmopathy.

As regards this clonotype: With a much larger clone just one base away, this may be a read error. The chain carries TRBV7-9 and TRBJ2-7; tentatively, D is TRBD2 (5 bases). Trimming pared 2 bases from V and 3 bases from J, leaving 14 bases between. The germline V gene has CDR1 SEHNR and CDR2 FQNEAQ (reference sequence). The CDR3 is 15 residues long. In DNA, the CDR3 is TGTGCCAGCAGCTTATTGAGGGATGGCTACTACGAGCAGTACTTC. Amino acid sequence: CASSLLRDGYYEQYF.

This clonotype has only a few counts. The chain joins TRBV7-6 to TRBJ1-5; D remains ambiguous. The V gene's germline CDR1 is SGHVS and CDR2 FNYEAQ. The V end was cut by 1 base, the J end by 5 bases, with 9 bases between. The CDR3 totals 14 residues. The DNA for the CDR3 is TGTGCCAGCAGCTTAGGAGGGTTCTATCAGCCCCAGCATTTT. Encoded protein: CASSLGGFYQPQHF.

The V gene is TRBV5-5, the J gene TRBJ1-1; D might be TRBD1 (5 bases). The CDR3 has 14 amino acids. Germline V gene sequence: CDR1 SGHKS, CDR2 YYEKEE (reference sequence). Between the trimmed V and J ends, which lost 3 bases and 6 bases, there was a span of 15 bases. The CDR3 DNA is TGTGCCAGCAGCTGGGGCTCTGTTTCTGCTGAAGCTTTCTTT. This encodes CASSWGSVSAEAFF.

This chain links TRBV3-1 with TRBJ2-1; the match to TRBD2 covers 9 bases. The CDR3 is 16 amino acids. V shed 4 bases, J shed 15 bases, and the junction held 19 bases outside the gene matches. Germline V lookup: CDR1 LGHDT, CDR2 YNNKEL (reference sequence). The CDR3 DNA sequence: TGTGCCAGCAGCCGACGGGAGGGGAGCGGGGGGCTTGGTATGTTCTTC. This sequence encodes CASSRREGSGGLGMFF.

As for this clonotype: One junction end does not reproduce the germline sequence, and a read error may be involved. The chain carries TRBV24-1 and TRBJ1-2; a weak D match, TRBD1 (5 bases). The CDR3 is 14 amino acids. The germline CDR1 and CDR2 sequences are KGHDR and SFDVKD. CDR3 in amino acids: CAARPPGGESGYTF. In DNA, the CDR3 is TGTGCCGCCAGGCCCCCCGGGGGGGAGAGTGGCTACACCTTC.

The table lists this clonotype with a few counts. The chain uses TRBV19 and TRBJ1-1, with 7 bases fitting TRBD1. Germline loops: CDR1 LNHDA, CDR2 SQIVND (reference sequence). The CDR3 is 14 amino acids. J was trimmed by 5 bases and V by 6 bases; bases with no gene match: 9. CDR3 DNA: TGTGCCAGTAGGGCAGGGGGTTCACAGACTGAAGCTTTCTTT. This gives the protein CASRAGGSQTEAFF.

This clonotype has ten or more counts. The rearrangement links TRBV5-1 to TRBJ2-5; TRBD1 aligns across 8 bases. The CDR3 runs to 15 residues. J lost 5 bases, V lost 4 bases, and 10 bases had no gene match. In germline, CDR1 is SGHRS, CDR2 YFSETQ. CDR3 DNA sequence: TGCGCCAGCAGCGTCCAGGGGGCCGAAAGTGAGACCCAGTACTTC. This gives the protein CASSVQGAESETQYF.

This sequence joins TRBV6-1 and TRBJ2-1; D may be TRBD1 (6 bases). Germline assignment: CDR1 MNHNS and CDR2 SASEGT. V lost 1 base, J lost 5 bases, and 12 bases lay in between. CDR3 length equals 15 residues. The CDR3 region is CASSEEPGADNEQFF. CDR3 DNA: TGTGCCAGCAGTGAAGAACCAGGGGCCGACAATGAGCAGTTCTTC.

This clonotype was found many times. The chain carries TRBV6-1 and TRBJ2-7, with TRBD1 matching over 7 bases. The junction had 16 bases not matched to a gene; V was cut back by 10 bases and J by 4 bases. Germline V lookup: CDR1 MNHNS, CDR2 SASEGT. The CDR3 spans 15 residues. The CDR3 here is CATRETGRGFYEQYF. The CDR3 region has the DNA TGTGCCACCCGCGAGACAGGGAGAGGCTTTTACGAGCAGTACTTC.

Ten or more counts support this clonotype. The genes are TRBV11-3 and TRBJ2-5; 9 nucleotides line up with TRBD2. V trimming: 5 bases; J trimming: 5 bases; junction bases outside the gene matches: 15. Looked up from germline, CDR1 is SGHNT and CDR2 is YENEEA. The CDR3 is 17 amino acids. CDR3 DNA sequence: TGTGCCAGCAGCCCCCGTGTGGTAGCGGGGGAAGCGGAGACCCAGTACTTC. This sequence encodes CASSPRVVAGEAETQYF.

This clonotype showed up many times. V usage is TRBV27 and J usage is TRBJ2-7; the match to TRBD2 covers 13 bases. J gave up 2 bases and V 8 bases, and 9 bases lay outside the gene matches. Germline lookup yields CDR1 MNHEY and CDR2 SMNVEV (reference sequence). This CDR3 comprises 16 residues. CDR3 sequence reads: CASRTSGGGGTYEQYF. DNA of the CDR3: TGTGCCAGCCGGACTAGCGGGGGAGGCGGCACCTACGAGCAGTACTTC.

This clonotype came up many times. The chain has TRBV7-2 and TRBJ1-4, with unresolved D. This CDR3 has 13 amino acids. Trimming removed 5 bases from V and 2 bases from J, with 6 bases in between. Germline CDR1 reads SGHTA; CDR2 reads FQGNSA. As DNA, the CDR3 is TGTGCCAGCAGCCTCCCGACTAATGAAAAACTGTTTTTT. The encoded protein is CASSLPTNEKLFF.

This clonotype was observed a handful of times. The chain uses TRBV6-5 and TRBJ1-6; D possibly corresponds to TRBD1 (5 bases). Germline CDR1 is MNHEY and CDR2 is SVGAGI. Trimming pared 0 bases from V and 0 bases from J, leaving 9 bases between. The CDR3 spans 17 residues. The CDR3 spells CASSYSPGGSYNSPLHF. CDR3 DNA sequence: TGTGCCAGCAGTTACTCCCCCGGGGGCTCCTATAATTCACCCCTCCACTTT.

At least ten counts were recorded for this clonotype. The chain links TRBV11-2 to TRBJ2-1, with 10 bases that match TRBD1. The CDR3 sequence is 17 residues long. With V trimmed by 5 bases and J by 9 bases, 16 bases remained unmatched. The germline CDR1 and CDR2 sequences are SGHAT and FQNNGV. CDR3 amino acids: CASSKSPDRGRRGEQFF. In DNA form, the CDR3 reads TGTGCCAGCAGCAAATCCCCCGACAGGGGGCGGAGGGGTGAGCAGTTCTTC. The variable domain in full, with the rest retrieved from reference TRBV11-2 and TRBJ2-1, is EAGVAQSPRYKIIEKRQSVAFWCNPISGHATLYWYQQILGQGPKLLIQFQNNGVVDDSQLPKDRFSAERLKGVDSTLKIQPAKLEDSAVYLCASSKSPDRGRRGEQFFGPGTRLTVL.

This clonotype was picked up many times. The chain joins TRBV2 to TRBJ1-4; TRBD1 is a possible D gene (5 bases). Germline-derived CDR1 and CDR2 are SNHLY and FYNNEI. The V end was cut by 6 bases, the J end by 4 bases, with 15 bases between. The length of the CDR3 is 15 residues. This CDR3 is CASRGDLSFNEKLFF. CDR3 nucleotide sequence: TGTGCCAGCAGGGGGGATCTTAGTTTTAATGAAAAACTGTTTTTT. The full variable domain, rest sourced from reference TRBV2 and TRBJ1-4, is EPEVTQTPSHQVTQMGQEVILRCVPISNHLYFYWYRQILGQKVEFLVSFYNNEISEKSEIFDDQFSVERPDGSNFTLKIRSTKLEDSAMYFCASRGDLSFNEKLFFGSGTQLSVL.

This sequence joins TRBV27 and TRBJ2-3, with D unresolved. From germline, CDR1 is MNHEY and CDR2 SMNVEV (reference sequence). The length of the CDR3 is 13 residues. V shed 3 bases and J shed 5 bases, with 9 bases lying between them. The CDR3 bases are TGTGCCAGCAGTTTTTCGGATAGAGATACGCAGTATTTT. It codes for CASSFSDRDTQYF.

This clonotype was observed many times. The chain recombines TRBV29-1 with TRBJ2-1; D call uncertain. Germline V gives CDR1 SQVTM, CDR2 ANQGSEA. V dropped 4 bases and J dropped 10 bases, with 11 bases sitting between them. CDR3 length: 11 residues. CDR3 nucleotide sequence: TGCAGCGTTGGGATGGTGGGAGAGCAGTTCTTC. Protein product: CSVGMVGEQFF.

About this clonotype itself: Since a much larger clone is just one base distant, this may be a read error. The V gene is TRBV2, the J gene TRBJ2-5; D is uncertain. The CDR3 consists of 13 residues. The germline V gene encodes CDR1 SNHLY and CDR2 FYNNEI. V was clipped by 2 bases and J by 8 bases, with 12 bases between them. The CDR3 sequence is CASSELGWDTQYF. CDR3 DNA sequence: TGTGCCAGCAGTGAATTGGGGTGGGATACCCAGTACTTC.

There are many counts of this clonotype. The genes are TRBV27 and TRBJ2-3; D is possibly TRBD1 or TRBD2 (5 bases each). Germline V lookup: CDR1 MNHEY, CDR2 SMNVEV (reference sequence). The CDR3 sequence is 16 residues long. Trimming removed 2 bases from V and 5 bases from J, with 17 bases in between. CDR3 region: CASSLVGPRRGDTQYF. DNA of the CDR3: TGTGCCAGCAGTTTAGTGGGACCCCGTAGGGGAGATACGCAGTATTTT.

In its sample, this clonotype was seen a few times. The J gene is TRBJ1-2, the V gene TRBV12-3 or TRBV12-4; possible D gene TRBD1, 6 bases. Trimming removed 4 bases at V and 2 bases at J, with 11 bases between. The CDR3 sequence is 14 residues long. DNA for the CDR3: TGTGCCAGCAGTTATGGACAGAAAAACTATGGCTACACCTTC. Translated: CASSYGQKNYGYTF.

This clonotype has a handful of counts. The V and J genes are TRBV9 and TRBJ2-1; D is possibly TRBD1 or TRBD2 (5 bases each). The V gene lost 5 bases and the J gene lost 1 base, with 13 bases spanning the gap. The CDR3 consists of 15 residues. CDR1 is SGDLS and CDR2 is YYNGEE in the germline V gene. DNA for the CDR3: TGTGCCAGCAGTCCAGGGAGTAAATCCTACAATGAGCAGTTCTTC. It codes for CASSPGSKSYNEQFF. Using reference TRBV9 and TRBJ2-1 for the parts outside the CDR3, the full variable domain is DSGVTQTPKHLITATGQRVTLRCSPRSGDLSVYWYQQSLDQGLQFLIQYYNGEERAKGNILERFSAQQFPDLHSELNLSSLELGDSALYFCASSPGSKSYNEQFFGPGTRLTVL.

Ten or more counts support this clonotype. This chain connects TRBV2 to TRBJ2-7; 7 bases agree with TRBD2. Germline CDR1 SNHLY, CDR2 FYNNEI. With 7 bases clipped from V and 0 bases from J, the junction kept 9 bases outside the gene matches. This CDR3 is 15 amino acids long. The CDR3 DNA is TGTGCCAGCAACAGGCAGGCTAGCGGCTCCTACGAGCAGTACTTC. This encodes CASNRQASGSYEQYF.

This clonotype was picked up a small number of times. This chain connects TRBV7-8 to TRBJ2-7, with 7 bases fitting TRBD2. J was trimmed by 2 bases and V by 1 base; bases with no gene match: 5. Germline V gene data show CDR1 as SGHVS and CDR2 as FQNEAQ. This CDR3 comprises 15 residues. The CDR3 protein is CASSLDSGIPYEQYF. DNA for the CDR3: TGTGCCAGCAGCTTAGACAGCGGGATACCCTACGAGCAGTACTTC. The full variable domain, with the rest looked up from reference TRBV7-8 and TRBJ2-7, is GAGVSQSPRYKVAKRGQDVALRCDPISGHVSLFWYQQALGQGPEFLTYFQNEAQLDKSGLPSDRFFAERPEGSVSTLKIQRTQQEDSAVYLCASSLDSGIPYEQYFGPGTRLTVT.

A word on this clonotype: Just one base apart from a much larger clone, this may be a read error. This chain links TRBV7-9 with TRBJ1-2; D uncertain. Germline-derived CDR1 and CDR2 are SEHNR and FQNEAQ (reference sequence). The CDR3 contains 14 residues. The CDR3: CASSETLNTYGFTF. The CDR3 region has the DNA TGTGCCAGCAGTGAAACATTGAATACCTATGGCTTCACCTTC.

This clonotype was detected a few times. The rearrangement joins TRBV7-6 to TRBJ2-7; D uncertain. Per the germline V gene, CDR1 is SGHVS and CDR2 is FNYEAQ. The CDR3 spans 12 residues. Trimming took off 5 bases at V and 1 base at J, with 6 bases between the two ends. CDR3 DNA sequence: TGTGCCAGCAGCCGTACATCCTACGAGCAGTACTTC. Protein product: CASSRTSYEQYF.

This clonotype was seen a handful of times. The chain couples TRBV29-1 to TRBJ2-5; 9 bases line up with TRBD1. The CDR3 extends over 14 amino acids. Per the germline V gene, CDR1 is SQVTM and CDR2 is ANQGSEA. In nucleotides, the CDR3 is TGCATCGCTGGGAAGGGACAGGGACGAGAGACCCAGTACTTC. It yields the protein CIAGKGQGRETQYF.

This clonotype was found many times. The chain recombines TRBV2 with TRBJ1-4; D ambiguous. CDR1 and CDR2 (germline): SNHLY, FYNNEI. The CDR3 has 13 residues. The germline V and J ends were trimmed by 4 bases and 6 bases, with 9 bases remaining between them. CDR3 in amino acids: CASSVRRDEKLFF. As DNA, the CDR3 is TGTGCCAGCAGTGTACGAAGGGATGAAAAACTGTTTTTT.

In this sample, this clonotype turned up many times. This chain connects TRBV27 to TRBJ2-1; no clear D. Trimming cost V 8 bases and J 1 base, with 15 bases left between them. Germline V gives CDR1 MNHEY, CDR2 SMNVEV (reference sequence). This CDR3 contains 15 residues. The CDR3 DNA follows: TGTGCCAGCTCCCCTTTGGCCCGGTCCTACAATGAGCAGTTCTTC. Translating gives CASSPLARSYNEQFF.

This clonotype was recorded many times. The V call is TRBV19, the J call TRBJ1-5; D uncertain. CDR1 LNHDA and CDR2 SQIVND come from the germline V gene (reference sequence). CDR3 length equals 16 residues. V dropped 0 bases and J dropped 4 bases, with 13 bases sitting between them. The CDR3 DNA sequence: TGTGCCAGTAGTATAGAAACGGCCAGCTATAATCAGCCCCAGCATTTT. It specifies CASSIETASYNQPQHF.

A few counts support this clonotype. The chain links TRBV20-1 to TRBJ2-1; 11 bases line up with TRBD2. This CDR3 region has 13 residues. Germline-derived CDR1 and CDR2 are DFQATT and SNEGSKA (reference sequence). J was trimmed by 14 bases and V by 5 bases; bases with no gene match: 11. CDR3 loop: CSASPGLADLEFF. CDR3 sequence (DNA): TGCAGTGCTTCCCCGGGACTAGCGGATCTGGAGTTCTTC.